This TCR beta chain is drawn from a study of shared T cell receptors in the human thymus. Looked up from germline, CDR1 is LNHDA and CDR2 is SQIVND (reference sequence). The CDR3 is 16 amino acids. V lost 7 bases to trimming and J lost 0 bases; unmatched junction nucleotides: 9. Clones were read by immunoSEQ multiplex PCR, and TCRdb kept only the in-frame ones, dropping some. The sample comprises hundreds of thousands of clones, around 85% of which are singletons, and around 0.0094% rests with the top ten. This clone was detected once. These same data were also listed under a study on human thymus T cells.

V and J are TRBV19 and TRBJ1-5; 7 nucleotides line up with TRBD1. The source material was thymocytes. The receptor was isolated from a girl in the first two years of life with a congenital heart defect. The CDR3 nucleotides are TGTGCCAGTACAGGGGACAGCTTCTCTAGCAATCAGCCCCAGCATTTT. Protein: CASTGDSFSSNQPQHF.